The next 26 T cell receptor beta chains were all read from a single sample in a study of cytomegalovirus exposure and HLA in healthy donors. The study ran its PCR with 60 Vbeta and 13 Jbeta primers. The protocol was immunoSEQ multiplex PCR, while the TCRdb copy is restricted to in-frame clones and leaves out a portion. In the table there are 130,000 or so clones, around 80% of which are singletons. Sequences were obtained from PBMCs. Every receptor here comes from a young man in good health and CMV-seronegative.

This clone was picked up a small number of times. Written as DNA, the CDR3 is TGTGCCAGCTCCTTTGGTCCTCCCAGGGAGACCCAGTACTTC. Its protein is CASSFGPPRETQYF. This rearrangement joins TRBV18 to TRBJ2-5, with no clear D. The CDR3 extends over 14 amino acids. The germline CDR1 and CDR2 sequences are KGHSH and LQKENI. The V and J ends lost 6 bases and 5 bases respectively, with 16 bases between them.

The genes are TRBV27 and TRBJ2-2; 14 bases map to TRBD2. Germline V gene lookup returns CDR1 MNHEY and CDR2 SMNVEV (reference sequence). Unmatched junction bases numbered 17, after V lost 4 bases and J lost 1 base. The CDR3 sequence is 22 residues long. CDR3 residues: CASSSTSAGTSGSRVNTGELFF. CDR3 DNA: TGTGCCAGCAGTTCCACATCTGCCGGGACTAGCGGGAGTAGAGTGAACACCGGGGAGCTGTTTTTT.

V and J are TRBV7-9 and TRBJ2-5, with D maybe TRBD2 (5 bases). V lost 0 bases, J lost 4 bases, and 9 bases lay in between. The CDR3 runs 14 residues. Looked up from germline, CDR1 is SEHNR and CDR2 is FQNEAQ (reference sequence). CDR3 sequence reads: CASSLARERETQYF. CDR3 in DNA: TGTGCCAGCAGCTTAGCCCGGGAACGAGAGACCCAGTACTTC.

This sequence joins TRBV13 and TRBJ2-1; TRBD1 matches 10 bases. The CDR3 is made up of 16 amino acids. With V trimmed by 3 bases and J by 5 bases, 7 bases remained unmatched. Per the germline V gene, CDR1 is PRHDT and CDR2 is FYEKMQ (reference sequence). The CDR3 region is CASSFPGQGSDNEQFF. CDR3 sequence (DNA): TGTGCCAGCAGCTTCCCGGGACAGGGGTCAGACAATGAGCAGTTCTTC.

This clone was recorded once. The V call is TRBV10-3, the J call TRBJ1-1; TRBD1 might be the D (6 bases). CDR1 is ENHRY and CDR2 is SYGVKD in the germline V gene. This CDR3 has 16 residues. V was trimmed by 2 bases and J by 0 bases, leaving 13 bases between them. Here the CDR3 DNA reads TGTGCCATCAGTGAGGCGAGGGGGTGGATGAACACTGAAGCTTTCTTT. Its protein is CAISEARGWMNTEAFF.

The chain joins TRBV7-9 to TRBJ1-1; maybe TRBD1 (6 bases). This CDR3 is 14 amino acids long. In germline, CDR1 is SEHNR, CDR2 FQNEAQ (reference sequence). The V gene lost 6 bases and the J gene lost 0 bases, with 11 bases spanning the gap. CDR3 in amino acids: CASRTGQMNTEAFF. DNA for the CDR3: TGTGCCAGCAGAACGGGACAAATGAACACTGAAGCTTTCTTT.

J is TRBJ2-7 and V is TRBV10-3; a weak D match, TRBD2 (6 bases). The V gene's germline CDR1 is ENHRY and CDR2 SYGVKD. Trimming stripped 4 bases from V and 7 bases from J, with 32 bases between. The CDR3 extends over 19 amino acids. The CDR3 spells CAISVDGVLTSHLVGEQYF. In DNA, the CDR3 is TGTGCCATCAGTGTCGATGGTGTCCTCACTAGCCACCTGGTCGGGGAGCAGTACTTC.

This clone has only one observation. Additional DNA sequences in this sample encode the identical CDR3. The chain uses TRBV4-3 and TRBJ1-1, with a possible D match to TRBD1 (5 bases). There are 14 residues in the CDR3. The germline gives CDR1 LGHNA, CDR2 YSLEER. V lost 1 base to trimming and J lost 3 bases, with 9 bases between them. This CDR3 reads CASSQGAGYTEAFF. Here the CDR3 DNA reads TGCGCCAGCAGCCAAGGGGCAGGGTACACTGAAGCTTTCTTT.

V is TRBV19 and J is TRBJ2-4; D might be TRBD2 (6 bases). CDR3 length equals 16 residues. Trimming cost V 5 bases and J 6 bases, with 20 bases left between them. Germline V CDR1 and CDR2: LNHDA, SQIVND (reference sequence). The CDR3 is CASSVLTGGEGNIQYF. Here the CDR3 DNA reads TGTGCCAGTAGTGTCCTCACCGGGGGAGAGGGAAACATTCAGTACTTC.

This chain links TRBV14 with TRBJ2-3; D remains ambiguous. Per the germline V gene, CDR1 is SGHDN and CDR2 is FVKESK. V lost 7 bases and J 3 bases, leaving 14 bases between the germline ends. The CDR3 covers 14 residues. CDR3 bases: TGTGCCAGCACCTCCCACTCGGAGACAGATACGCAGTATTTT. Translating gives CASTSHSETDTQYF. The complete variable domain, with remaining parts taken from reference TRBV14 and TRBJ2-3, reads EAGVTQFPSHSVIEKGQTVTLRCDPISGHDNLYWYRRVMGKEIKFLLHFVKESKQDESGMPNNRFLAERTGGTYSTLKVQPAELEDSGVYFCASTSHSETDTQYFGPGTRLTVL.

The chain uses TRBV5-6 and TRBJ2-2; 11 nucleotides align to TRBD2. CDR1 is SGHDT, CDR2 YYEEEE, per germline. The CDR3 loop spans 16 amino acids. Trimming took 4 bases from V and 4 from J; bases not matched to a gene: 6. The CDR3 DNA follows: TGTGCCAGCAGCCGGAGACTAGCGGGACTCACCGGGGAGCTGTTTTTT. Translated, it gives CASSRRLAGLTGELFF. Full variable domain (remainder filled in from reference TRBV5-6 and TRBJ2-2): DAGVTQSPTHLIKTRGQQVTLRCSPKSGHDTVSWYQQALGQGPQFIFQYYEEEERQRGNFPDRFSGHQFPNYSSELNVNALLLGDSALYLCASSRRLAGLTGELFFGEGSRLTVL.

The CDR3 DNA is TGTGCCAGCAGCTTAGCGGGAGGGACTAGCCGCCATGAGCAGTTCTTC. Encoded protein: CASSLAGGTSRHEQFF. The genes are TRBV7-2 and TRBJ2-1; TRBD2 agrees at 9 bases. With 0 bases clipped from V and 8 bases from J, the junction kept 8 bases outside the gene matches. The CDR3 extends over 16 amino acids. In germline, CDR1 is SGHTA, CDR2 FQGNSA.

The chain employs TRBV30 and TRBJ2-7; D call uncertain. The CDR3 covers 17 residues. Deletions cut 4 bases from V and 3 bases from J, with 25 bases between. The V gene's germline CDR1 is GTSNPN and CDR2 SVGIG (reference sequence). The CDR3 DNA is TGTGCCTGGAAGCCAGCCTTTTCTTCCCCCGGGTTCTACGAGCAGTACTTC. Its translation: CAWKPAFSSPGFYEQYF.

V usage is TRBV4-2 and J usage is TRBJ2-5, with 8 bases aligning to TRBD2. The CDR3 consists of 15 residues. Germline V gene data show CDR1 as LGHNA and CDR2 as YNFKEQ. The V and J ends lost 1 base and 5 bases, in that order; junction bases with no gene match: 6. CDR3: CASSQGREGPETQYF. DNA of the CDR3: TGTGCCAGCAGCCAAGGCCGGGAGGGCCCGGAGACCCAGTACTTC.

The chain combines TRBV5-1 with TRBJ2-3, with TRBD1 matching 8 bases. The junction had 2 bases not matched to a gene; V was cut back by 4 bases and J by 4 bases. Germline loops: CDR1 SGHRS, CDR2 YFSETQ. This CDR3 has 13 amino acids. CDR3 residues: CASSRTGSDTQYF. CDR3 nucleotide sequence: TGCGCCAGCAGCAGGACAGGGTCAGATACGCAGTATTTT.

This rearrangement joins TRBV27 to TRBJ1-2; TRBD1 matches at 10 bases. CDR1 MNHEY and CDR2 SMNVEV come from the germline V gene (reference sequence). CDR3 size: 15 residues. Unmatched junction bases numbered 6, after V lost 4 bases and J lost 4 bases. The CDR3 nucleotides are TGTGCCAGCAGTTCGACAGGGGGCTTGGTCTATGGCTACACCTTC. Translated: CASSSTGGLVYGYTF.

V and J are TRBV14 and TRBJ2-3, with 10 positions matching TRBD1. Germline CDR1 SGHDN, CDR2 FVKESK. The CDR3 runs to 16 residues. Losses at the gene ends were 4 bases for V and 5 bases for J; bases not matched to a gene: 9. The CDR3 DNA is TGTGCCAGCAGCCCCCAGGACAGGGGGAACGGAGATACGCAGTATTTT. This translates into CASSPQDRGNGDTQYF.

V gene TRBV6-1 combines with J gene TRBJ2-5; D might be TRBD1 (7 bases). This CDR3 has 15 amino acids. CDR1 MNHNS and CDR2 SASEGT come from the germline V gene. V lost 8 bases to trimming and J lost 5 bases, with 21 bases between them. CDR3 nucleotide sequence: TGTGCCAGCCGAGGGAGGACAGGCGGAGGGGAGACCCAGTACTTC. Protein product: CASRGRTGGGETQYF.

This chain links TRBV9 with TRBJ2-3; 8 bases line up with TRBD2. Germline CDR1 reads SGDLS; CDR2 reads YYNGEE. The V gene end was trimmed by 0 bases and the J gene end by 4 bases; junction bases not matched to a gene: 4. The CDR3 loop spans 15 amino acids. The DNA for the CDR3 is TGTGCCAGCAGCGTAGGAGCGGGAGCTGCAGATACGCAGTATTTT. Translated: CASSVGAGAADTQYF.

V and J are TRBV19 and TRBJ2-7, with a possible D match to TRBD1 (6 bases). The CDR3 has 14 amino acids. Between the trimmed V and J ends, which lost 3 bases and 2 bases, there was a span of 11 bases. CDR1 LNHDA and CDR2 SQIVND come from the germline V gene (reference sequence). The CDR3 spells CASSIGQSAYEQYF. The CDR3 coding sequence is TGTGCCAGTAGTATTGGACAGTCCGCCTACGAGCAGTACTTC.

The J gene is TRBJ2-5, the V gene TRBV28; 9 bases map to TRBD1. The DNA end lines up better with TRBJ2-7; the J call may be wrong. Germline-derived CDR1 and CDR2 are MDHEN and SYDVKM. There are 15 residues in the CDR3. This CDR3 reads CASSSGQGLSYEQYF. The CDR3 DNA sequence: TGTGCCAGCAGTTCGGGACAGGGCCTCTCCTACGAGCAGTACTTC.

This clone was seen more than once but under ten times. This chain links TRBV5-1 with TRBJ1-1; tentative D call: TRBD1 (5 bases). Germline CDR1 SGHRS, CDR2 YFSETQ. This CDR3 spans 16 amino acids. V lost 3 bases and J lost 3, with 18 bases in between. CDR3 loop: CASSWFPLGADTEAFF. CDR3 nucleotides: TGCGCCAGCAGCTGGTTCCCTTTAGGGGCGGACACTGAAGCTTTCTTT.

The V call is TRBV5-1, the J call TRBJ2-7; maybe TRBD2 (6 bases). Per the germline V gene, CDR1 is SGHRS and CDR2 is YFSETQ. Trimming took off 0 bases at V and 6 bases at J, with 10 bases between the two ends. The CDR3 length is 13 residues. The CDR3 DNA reads TGCGCCAGCAGCTTGGGGTGGGGGGTCGAGCAGTACTTC. It is translated as CASSLGWGVEQYF.

The rearrangement uses TRBV2 and TRBJ2-5, with TRBD1 identical over 7 bases. With the DNA end fitting TRBJ2-7 better, the J assignment may be wrong. Looked up from germline, CDR1 is SNHLY and CDR2 is FYNNEI. The CDR3 is made up of 14 amino acids. DNA of the CDR3: TGTGCCAGCAGTTACACAGGGGACATCTACGAGCAGTACTTC. It specifies CASSYTGDIYEQYF.

This clone showed up just a few times. The chain combines TRBV6-1 with TRBJ2-7; the D gene is possibly TRBD1 (6 bases). V shed 8 bases and J shed 4 bases, with 15 bases lying between them. This CDR3 is 13 amino acids long. The germline V gene has CDR1 MNHNS and CDR2 SASEGT. The DNA of the CDR3 is TGTGCCAGCCGGTGGGGGACACTATACGAGCAGTACTTC. It encodes CASRWGTLYEQYF.

V and J are TRBV5-8 and TRBJ1-1; possible D gene TRBD1, 6 bases. Germline V gene data show CDR1 as SGHTS and CDR2 as YDEGEE. V lost 2 bases, J lost 3 bases, and 11 bases lay in between. The CDR3 length is 14 residues. DNA of the CDR3: TGTGCCAGCAGCTTTGGTCCAGGGGACACTGAAGCTTTCTTT. Its translation: CASSFGPGDTEAFF.